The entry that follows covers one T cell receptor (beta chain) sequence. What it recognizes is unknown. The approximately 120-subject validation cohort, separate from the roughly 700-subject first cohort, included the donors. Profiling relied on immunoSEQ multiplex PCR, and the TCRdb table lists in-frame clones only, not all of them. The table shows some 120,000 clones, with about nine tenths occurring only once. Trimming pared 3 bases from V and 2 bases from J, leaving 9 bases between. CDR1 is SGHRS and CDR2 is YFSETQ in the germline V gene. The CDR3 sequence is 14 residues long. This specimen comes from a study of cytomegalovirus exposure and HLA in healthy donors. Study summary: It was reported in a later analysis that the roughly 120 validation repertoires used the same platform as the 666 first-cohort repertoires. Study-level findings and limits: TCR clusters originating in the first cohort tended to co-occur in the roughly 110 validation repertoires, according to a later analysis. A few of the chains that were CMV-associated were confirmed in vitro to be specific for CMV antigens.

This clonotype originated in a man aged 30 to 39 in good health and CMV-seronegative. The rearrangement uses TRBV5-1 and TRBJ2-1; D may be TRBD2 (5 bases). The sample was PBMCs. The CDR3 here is CASSWTLAYNEQFF. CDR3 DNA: TGCGCCAGCAGCTGGACTCTAGCCTACAATGAGCAGTTCTTC.